This paragraph reports one TCR beta chain. Its antigen remains unidentified. It was healthy bone marrow donors who served as donors. The data derive from a study of cytomegalovirus exposure and HLA in healthy donors. Study-wide results and caveats: TRBV6-2, TRBV6-3 and some other V segments were excluded as indistinguishable. About 90% or about 30% of the time was how often most TCR beta V segments were productive, according to an earlier analysis.

Germline V gives CDR1 SGHTA, CDR2 FQGNSA. This CDR3 region has 13 residues. The J segment lost 6 bases and the V segment lost 4 bases, leaving 5 bases of the junction unmatched. The primer mix had 60 Vbeta and 13 Jbeta primers. Profiling relied on immunoSEQ multiplex PCR, and the TCRdb table lists in-frame clones only, not all of them. This sample has 200,000 to 250,000 clones, with about 89% found just once. This chain connects TRBV7-2 to TRBJ2-5, with 7 bases lining up with TRBD1. Sample: PBMCs. The sequence was collected from a woman aged 18 to 35 in good health and CMV-seronegative. CDR3 DNA sequence: TGTGCCAGCAGCTCGACGGGACAGAAGACCCAGTACTTC. It translates to CASSSTGQKTQYF. Drawing the rest from reference TRBV7-2 and TRBJ2-5, the complete variable domain is GAGVSQSPSNKVTEKGKDVELRCDPISGHTALYWYRQSLGQGLEFLIYFQGNSAPDKSGLPSDRFSAERTGGSVSTLTIQRTQQEDSAVYLCASSSTGQKTQYFGPGTRLLVL.